The 7 T cell receptor beta chains below all came from one sample that was sequenced in a study of CD8 T cells in ankylosing spondylitis. Findings and caveats of the study: Seemingly characteristic of ankylosing spondylitis blood was a TCR beta motif consisting of about 8 highly homologous variants.

From the 5' RACE reads, TCRdb called clonotypes with MiXCR, one entry per CDR3 protein. The profile shows approximately 300,000 distinct CDR3 sequences, 6.5% to 10% of them singletons. What these receptors recognize is not known. Source material: blood, either unsorted or a sorted T cell fraction (not recorded which). The origin of the receptors is a male donor with ankylosing spondylitis.

This clonotype was seen at least ten times. This chain connects TRBV27 to TRBJ2-2; 9 bases map to TRBD2. The V segment lost 8 bases and the J segment 7 bases; nucleotides outside the gene matches: 5. CDR3 size: 13 residues. The V gene's germline CDR1 is MNHEY and CDR2 SMNVEV (reference sequence). The CDR3 DNA reads as TGTGCCAGCCGCCGGACTAGCGTCGGGGAGCTGTTTTTT. It codes for CASRRTSVGELFF.

This clonotype was observed many times. The V and J genes are TRBV5-1 and TRBJ2-1; the match to TRBD2 covers 9 bases. V was clipped by 3 bases and J by 8 bases; unmatched bases: 9. The CDR3 extends over 15 amino acids. Per the germline V gene, CDR1 is SGHRS and CDR2 is YFSETQ. CDR3 in amino acids: CASSWTGLARDEQFF. The CDR3, as DNA: TGCGCCAGCAGCTGGACGGGACTAGCAAGGGATGAGCAGTTCTTC.

This clonotype appeared a few times. The V gene is TRBV3-1, the J gene TRBJ2-6; a possible D gene is TRBD2 (5 bases). Trimming removed 9 bases at V and 4 bases at J, with 10 bases between. The CDR3 runs to 13 residues. CDR1 and CDR2 from the germline V gene are LGHDT and YNNKEL (reference sequence). The DNA for the CDR3 is TGTGCCAGTAGGGAGTACGGGGCCAACGTCCTGACTTTC. It is translated as CASREYGANVLTF.

This clonotype occurred many times. This chain joins TRBV20-1 and TRBJ2-7; TRBD2 agrees at 9 bases. CDR1 is DFQATT and CDR2 is SNEGSKA in the germline V gene (reference sequence). The CDR3 sequence is 14 residues long. The trim removed 1 base at V and 6 bases at J, leaving 7 bases unmatched. This CDR3 reads CSARGLAGVPEQYF. DNA for the CDR3: TGCAGTGCTAGAGGTTTAGCGGGAGTGCCCGAGCAGTACTTC.

This clonotype has a handful of counts. The CDR3 coding sequence is TGTGCCAGCTCACCCGATGGGGACGGGAATGGCTACACCTTC. Amino acids: CASSPDGDGNGYTF. V usage is TRBV18 and J usage is TRBJ1-2; tentatively, D is TRBD1 (5 bases). The CDR3 has 14 amino acids. Per germline, CDR1 KGHSH and CDR2 LQKENI. Trimming took 3 bases from V and 6 from J, leaving 14 bases between them.

Worth noting for this clonotype: Given a much more abundant clone one base away, this may be a read error. This chain joins TRBV5-1 and TRBJ2-1; D is tentatively TRBD1 or TRBD2 (5 bases each). CDR3 length equals 16 residues. Germline loops: CDR1 SGHRS, CDR2 YFSETQ. In DNA, the CDR3 is TGCACCAGCAGCTTGGCTGGGGGATTCTCCTACAATGAGCAGTTCTTC. It yields the protein CTSSLAGGFSYNEQFF.

This clonotype was counted between two and nine times. The V gene is TRBV24-1, the J gene TRBJ2-3, with no clear D. V lost 4 bases and J 4 bases, leaving 8 bases between the germline ends. The CDR3 consists of 13 residues. The germline CDR1 and CDR2 sequences are KGHDR and SFDVKD. As DNA, the CDR3 is TGTGCCACCAGTGACCACAGTTCAGATACGCAGTATTTT. This encodes CATSDHSSDTQYF.